This record covers a single TCR beta chain. Its antigen is currently unknown. This entry belongs to a study of blood T cells in healthy people across ages. Across the whole study: Researchers report that template switching captured about one barcoded beta molecule per two T cells.

Germline V CDR1 and CDR2: DFQATT, SNEGSKA (reference sequence). J was trimmed by 5 bases and V by 6 bases; bases with no gene match: 7. The CDR3 contains 13 residues. Overall study results and limits: Compared with aged donors, long-lived donors showed fewer expanded clones, suggesting selection. Strong correlation was found linking TCR beta diversity to naive T cell percentage.

Sample-barcoded 5' priming and a J-beta primer mix drove a second PCR of about 6 to 12 cycles. MiXCR was run by TCRdb on the 5' RACE reads, yielding one entry per CDR3 protein. The profile shows roughly 1,300,000 distinct CDR3 sequences, approximately 59% of them singletons. This receptor was obtained from a man in his late teens or twenties in good health. The source material was blood. This chain joins TRBV20-1 and TRBJ2-1; 7 bases fit TRBD2. The chain's CDR3 is CSALDGRNNEQFF. In nucleotides, the CDR3 is TGCAGTGCCCTGGACGGGAGGAACAATGAGCAGTTCTTC.